The clone carrying this TCR beta chain was detected a few times. Its antigen remains unidentified. From germline, CDR1 is DFQATT and CDR2 SNEGSKA (reference sequence). Trimming took 1 base from V and 7 from J; bases not matched to a gene: 7. This CDR3 spans 15 amino acids. The data were obtained in a study of T cell repertoires in cytomegalovirus infection. Study information: The public TCR beta signatures pointed to both CMV infection and matching HLA type. Study-wide points: CMV-specific TCR beta clonotypes restricted by HLA-C were the ones dominating the ex vivo response.

TCRdb passed the reads through MiXCR, listing each CDR3 protein once. The sample carries around 340,000 distinct CDR3 sequences, almost 30% recorded once. The source was cultured PBMCs, collected from culture after CMV antigen stimulation. The V gene is TRBV20-1, the J gene TRBJ1-6; 7 positions agree with TRBD1. The clonotype comes from a human donor in good health (CMV status not recorded). Some clones in this sample may be carry-over from other donors' samples. Here the CDR3 DNA reads TGCAGTGCTAGAGGTCAACAGGGGTGGAATTCACCCCTCCACTTT. Amino acids: CSARGQQGWNSPLHF.